This T cell receptor beta chain was recorded in a study of T cells in Graves' hyperthyroidism and ophthalmopathy. The TCR beta CDR3 regions underwent amplification using RNA transcripts as the source. A set of HTBI primers served as the primers for a first-round RT-PCR of the TCR CDR3. One entry per CDR3 protein, called by TCRdb with MiXCR from the multiplex PCR reads. The sample contains approximately 700,000 distinct CDR3 sequences, around 15% of which appear only once. It was considered stable Graves' hyperthyroidism when ophthalmopathy did not progress within 18 months. This clonotype has at least ten counts. Its matching antigen is unknown. CDR3 length: 15 amino acids. The germline gives CDR1 SEHNR, CDR2 FQNEAQ (reference sequence). Between the trimmed V and J ends, which lost 2 bases and 2 bases, there was a span of 7 bases. Study-level points and caveats: The authors' 13 V-J model separated ophthalmopathy from stable hyperthyroidism. Most thyroid clonotypes with frequency above 0.001 were detected in blood.

The sequencing input was blood. V gene TRBV7-9 combines with J gene TRBJ2-6; D is undetermined. The receptor was derived from a man aged 18 to 29 with Graves' hyperthyroidism. The DNA of the CDR3 is TGTGCCAGCAGCTTACAAGTCCCTGGGGCCAACGTCCTGACTTTC. Translation gives CASSLQVPGANVLTF.